What follows are 10 T cell receptor beta chains derived from one specimen sequenced in a study of Tregs in tolerant kidney transplant recipients. Sequencing used immunoSEQ multiplex PCR; TCRdb keeps in-frame clones, though not all of them. The data show some 90,000 clones, just over 90% seen once. Specimen: CD8+ T cells from blood. The receptors were sampled from a human donor in good health.

The chain is built from TRBV5-1 and TRBJ2-7; D possibly corresponds to TRBD1 (5 bases). This CDR3 has 12 amino acids. The germline gives CDR1 SGHRS, CDR2 YFSETQ. V lost 4 bases to trimming and J lost 5 bases, with 10 bases between them. The CDR3 nucleotides are TGCGCCAGCAGCAAGACAGATAACGAGCAGTACTTC. It specifies CASSKTDNEQYF. The variable domain in full, with the rest retrieved from reference TRBV5-1 and TRBJ2-7, is KAGVTQTPRYLIKTRGQQVTLSCSPISGHRSVSWYQQTPGQGLQFLFEYFSETQRNKGNFPGRFSGRQFSNSRSEMNVSTLELGDSALYLCASSKTDNEQYFGPGTRLTVT.

The chain has TRBV2 and TRBJ2-3, with 12 bases matching TRBD2. Germline V gives CDR1 SNHLY, CDR2 FYNNEI. Trimming at V came to 9 bases and at J to 2 bases, leaving 6 bases not matched to a gene. The CDR3 consists of 15 residues. The chain's CDR3 is CARLGLAGYTDTQYF. Here the CDR3 DNA reads TGTGCCAGACTCGGACTAGCGGGGTACACAGATACGCAGTATTTT.

J is TRBJ1-4 and V is TRBV7-9, with a tentative D call TRBD1 (6 bases). The germline V gene encodes CDR1 SEHNR and CDR2 FQNEAQ (reference sequence). The CDR3 has 13 amino acids. Trimming took off 4 bases at V and 8 bases at J, with 11 bases between the two ends. CDR3 sequence (DNA): TGTGCCAGCAGCTCCAGGGGCGGAGAAAAACTGTTTTTT. Its translation is CASSSRGGEKLFF.

V is TRBV10-1 and J is TRBJ2-2, with TRBD1 identical over 9 bases. Germline CDR1 WNHNN, CDR2 SYGVQD (reference sequence). This CDR3 is 17 amino acids long. Trimming removed 2 bases from V and 3 bases from J; junction bases left unmatched: 7. In DNA, the CDR3 is TGCGCCAGCAGTGAGCCGACAGGGGGGCTATACACCGGGGAGCTGTTTTTT. Its translation: CASSEPTGGLYTGELFF.

This clone has more than one count but fewer than ten. This chain joins TRBV10-3 and TRBJ1-5; TRBD1 is a possible D gene (6 bases). Germline V gene sequence: CDR1 ENHRY, CDR2 SYGVKD. This CDR3 region has 15 residues. The V and J ends lost 3 bases and 3 bases respectively, with 12 bases between them. The CDR3 region is CAISEGGFLNQPQHF. The CDR3 DNA is TGTGCCATCAGTGAAGGGGGTTTCCTCAATCAGCCCCAGCATTTT.

The chain combines TRBV10-2 with TRBJ2-7; the D is unclear. This CDR3 has 16 residues. Germline V gene lookup returns CDR1 WSHSY and CDR2 SAAADI. V gave up 2 bases and J gave up 2 bases, with 16 bases separating them. The CDR3 bases are TGCGCCAGCAGTGAGGTACGGAGCGTACTCACCTACGAGCAGTACTTC. It is translated as CASSEVRSVLTYEQYF.

This chain joins TRBV6-1 and TRBJ1-3, with TRBD1 as a possible D gene (5 bases). Per the germline V gene, CDR1 is MNHNS and CDR2 is SASEGT. Trimming removed 4 bases at V and 0 bases at J, with 7 bases between. The CDR3 consists of 14 residues. The DNA for the CDR3 is TGTGCCAGCAGTGGACAGAACTCTGGAAACACCATATATTTT. Its translation: CASSGQNSGNTIYF.

The chain joins TRBV21-1 to TRBJ2-1. TRBV21-1 constitutes a pseudogene. CDR3 length: 16 residues. The CDR3 DNA reads TGTGCCAGCAGCAACGGCGGAGGGGGCTCCTACAATGAGCAGTTCTTC. Protein sequence: CASSNGGGGSYNEQFF.

This clone was recorded a few times. The chain combines TRBV27 with TRBJ2-2, with D possibly being TRBD2 (5 bases). V shed 6 bases and J shed 4 bases, with 15 bases lying between them. CDR1 and CDR2 from the germline V gene are MNHEY and SMNVEV (reference sequence). The CDR3 extends over 15 amino acids. This chain's CDR3 is CASRPHGLRTGELFF. CDR3 DNA sequence: TGTGCCAGCAGACCCCACGGACTTCGCACCGGGGAGCTGTTTTTT.

The chain carries TRBV15 and TRBJ2-1; D is perhaps TRBD2 (5 bases). V was cut by 7 bases and J by 0 bases, with 7 bases left in between. Germline CDR1 and CDR2: LNHNV and YYDKDF (reference sequence). The CDR3 is 13 amino acids. The CDR3 nucleotides are TGTGCCACCAAGCGGAGCTCCTACAATGAGCAGTTCTTC. This sequence encodes CATKRSSYNEQFF.